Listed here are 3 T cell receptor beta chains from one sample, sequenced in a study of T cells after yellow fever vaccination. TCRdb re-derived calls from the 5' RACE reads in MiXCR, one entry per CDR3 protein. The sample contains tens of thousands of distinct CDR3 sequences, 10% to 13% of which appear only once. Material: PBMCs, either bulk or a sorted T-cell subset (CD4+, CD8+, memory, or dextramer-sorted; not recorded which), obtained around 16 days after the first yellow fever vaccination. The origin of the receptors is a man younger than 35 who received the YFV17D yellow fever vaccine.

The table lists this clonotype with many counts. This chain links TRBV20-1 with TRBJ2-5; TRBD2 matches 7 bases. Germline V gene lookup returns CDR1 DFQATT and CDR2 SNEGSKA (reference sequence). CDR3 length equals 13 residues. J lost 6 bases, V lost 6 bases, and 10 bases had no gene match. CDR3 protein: CSAMTSSWQTQYF. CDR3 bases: TGCAGTGCGATGACTAGCTCGTGGCAGACCCAGTACTTC.

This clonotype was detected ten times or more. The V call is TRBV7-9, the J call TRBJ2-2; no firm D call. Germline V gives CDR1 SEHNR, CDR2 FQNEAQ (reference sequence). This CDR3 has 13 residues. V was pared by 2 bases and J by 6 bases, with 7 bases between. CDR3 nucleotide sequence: TGTGCCAGCAGCTTACTAGGGTCCGGGGAGCTGTTTTTT. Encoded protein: CASSLLGSGELFF.

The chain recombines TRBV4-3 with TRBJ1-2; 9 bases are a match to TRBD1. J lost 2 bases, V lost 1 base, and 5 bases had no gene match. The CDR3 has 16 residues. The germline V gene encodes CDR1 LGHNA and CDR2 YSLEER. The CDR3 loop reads CASSQASGQGNYGYTF. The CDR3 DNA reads TGCGCCAGCAGCCAAGCGTCGGGACAGGGAAACTATGGCTACACCTTC.